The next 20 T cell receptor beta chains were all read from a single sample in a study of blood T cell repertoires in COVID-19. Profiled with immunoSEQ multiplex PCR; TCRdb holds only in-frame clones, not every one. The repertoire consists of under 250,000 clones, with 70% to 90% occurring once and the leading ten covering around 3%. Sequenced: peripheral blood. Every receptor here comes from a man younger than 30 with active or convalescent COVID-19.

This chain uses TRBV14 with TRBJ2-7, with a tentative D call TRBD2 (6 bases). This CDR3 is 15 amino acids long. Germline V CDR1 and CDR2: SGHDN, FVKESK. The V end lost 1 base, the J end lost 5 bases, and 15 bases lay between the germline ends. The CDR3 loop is CASSQVVAVLNEQYF. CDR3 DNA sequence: TGTGCCAGCAGCCAAGTGGTAGCGGTCTTGAACGAGCAGTACTTC.

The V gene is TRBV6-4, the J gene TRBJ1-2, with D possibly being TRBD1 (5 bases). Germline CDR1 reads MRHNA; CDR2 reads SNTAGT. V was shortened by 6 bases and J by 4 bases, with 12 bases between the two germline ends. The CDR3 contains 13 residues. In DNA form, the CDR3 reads TGTGCCAGCAGAGCAGGGAATCGCTATGGCTACACCTTC. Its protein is CASRAGNRYGYTF.

The CDR3 coding sequence is TGTGCCAGCAGTTACTCGAGTACCGAGCAGTACTTC. Protein product: CASSYSSTEQYF. The chain couples TRBV6-2 or TRBV6-3 to TRBJ2-7; D unresolved. The CDR3 is made up of 12 amino acids. CDR1 and CDR2 from the germline V gene are MNHEY and SVGEGT. The V gene lost 0 bases and the J gene lost 6 bases, with 6 bases spanning the gap.

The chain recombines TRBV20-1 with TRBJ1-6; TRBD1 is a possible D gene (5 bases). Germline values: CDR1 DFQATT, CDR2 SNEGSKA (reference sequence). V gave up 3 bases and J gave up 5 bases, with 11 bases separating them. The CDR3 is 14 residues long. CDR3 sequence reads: CSASWQGHNSPLHF. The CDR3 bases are TGCAGTGCTAGTTGGCAGGGCCATAATTCACCCCTCCACTTT.

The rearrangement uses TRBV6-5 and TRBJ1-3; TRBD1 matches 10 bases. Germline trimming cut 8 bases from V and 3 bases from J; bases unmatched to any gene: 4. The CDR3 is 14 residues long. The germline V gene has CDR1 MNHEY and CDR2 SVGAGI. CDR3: CASLDRGHGNTIYF. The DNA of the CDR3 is TGTGCCAGCCTCGACAGGGGGCATGGAAACACCATATATTTT.

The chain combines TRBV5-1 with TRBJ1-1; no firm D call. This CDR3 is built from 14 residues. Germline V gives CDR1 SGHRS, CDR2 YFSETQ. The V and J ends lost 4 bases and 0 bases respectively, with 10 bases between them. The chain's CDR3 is CASSTLAVNTEAFF. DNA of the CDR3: TGCGCCAGCAGCACCTTAGCGGTGAACACTGAAGCTTTCTTT. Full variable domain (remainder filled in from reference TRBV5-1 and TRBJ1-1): KAGVTQTPRYLIKTRGQQVTLSCSPISGHRSVSWYQQTPGQGLQFLFEYFSETQRNKGNFPGRFSGRQFSNSRSEMNVSTLELGDSALYLCASSTLAVNTEAFFGQGTRLTVV.

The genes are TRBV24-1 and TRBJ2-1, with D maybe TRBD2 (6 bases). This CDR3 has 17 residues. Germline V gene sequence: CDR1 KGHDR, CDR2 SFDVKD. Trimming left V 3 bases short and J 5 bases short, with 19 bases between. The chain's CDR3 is CATSDPPGAGPNNEQFF. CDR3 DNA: TGTGCCACCAGTGATCCCCCCGGTGCGGGACCCAACAATGAGCAGTTCTTC.

CDR3 sequence (DNA): TGCGCCAGCAGCCGGGAGTCGGACTACGAGCAGTACTTC. Its translation: CASSRESDYEQYF. The rearrangement uses TRBV4-3 and TRBJ2-7; tentatively, D is TRBD2 (5 bases). V was clipped by 4 bases and J by 3 bases, with 10 bases between them. CDR1 and CDR2 (germline): LGHNA, YSLEER. The CDR3 is made up of 13 amino acids.

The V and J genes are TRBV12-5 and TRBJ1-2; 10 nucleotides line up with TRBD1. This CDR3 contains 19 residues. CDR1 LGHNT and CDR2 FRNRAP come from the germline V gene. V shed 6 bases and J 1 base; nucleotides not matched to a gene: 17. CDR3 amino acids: CASGRWAGTGALGNYGYTF. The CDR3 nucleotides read TGTGCTAGTGGCCGCTGGGCCGGGACAGGGGCGCTGGGTAACTATGGCTACACCTTC.

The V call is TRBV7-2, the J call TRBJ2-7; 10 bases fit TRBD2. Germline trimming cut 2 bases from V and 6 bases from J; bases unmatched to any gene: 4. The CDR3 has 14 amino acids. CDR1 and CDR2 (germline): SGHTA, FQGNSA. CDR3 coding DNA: TGTGCCAGCAGCTTATTAAGACTAGCGGGCGAGCAGTACTTC. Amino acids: CASSLLRLAGEQYF.

The CDR3 DNA follows: TGTGCCAGTAGGACAGGGAGTAGCCCGAACACCGGGGAGCTGTTTTTT. Translated, it gives CASRTGSSPNTGELFF. The chain joins TRBV19 to TRBJ2-2, with TRBD1 matching 7 bases. Trimming removed 6 bases from V and 0 bases from J; junction bases left unmatched: 7. The CDR3 consists of 16 residues. Germline CDR1 and CDR2: LNHDA and SQIVND (reference sequence). The entire variable domain, with the rest obtained from reference TRBV19 and TRBJ2-2, is as follows: DGGITQSPKYLFRKEGQNVTLSCEQNLNHDAMYWYRQDPGQGLRLIYYSQIVNDFQKGDIAEGYSVSREKKESFPLTVTSAQKNPTAFYLCASRTGSSPNTGELFFGEGSRLTVL.

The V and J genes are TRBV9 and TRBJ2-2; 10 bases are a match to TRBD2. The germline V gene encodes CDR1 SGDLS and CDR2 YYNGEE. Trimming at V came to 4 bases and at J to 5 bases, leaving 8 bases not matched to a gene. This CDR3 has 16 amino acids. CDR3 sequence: CASSLLAGGSTGELFF. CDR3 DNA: TGTGCCAGCAGCTTGTTAGCGGGAGGATCTACCGGGGAGCTGTTTTTT.

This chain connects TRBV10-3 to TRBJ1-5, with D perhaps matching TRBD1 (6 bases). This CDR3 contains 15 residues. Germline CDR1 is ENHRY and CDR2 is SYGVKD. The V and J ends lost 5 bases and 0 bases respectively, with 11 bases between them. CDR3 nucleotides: TGTGCCATCAGTAAGGACAGCTCTAGCAATCAGCCCCAGCATTTT. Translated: CAISKDSSSNQPQHF.

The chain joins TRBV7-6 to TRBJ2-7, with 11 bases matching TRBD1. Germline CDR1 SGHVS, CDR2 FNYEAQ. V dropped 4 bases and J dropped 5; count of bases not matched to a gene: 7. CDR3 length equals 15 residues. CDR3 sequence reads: CASSSGQGVGDEQYF. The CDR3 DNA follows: TGTGCCAGCAGCTCGGGACAGGGGGTCGGGGACGAGCAGTACTTC. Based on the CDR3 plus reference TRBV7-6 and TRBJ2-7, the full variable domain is GAGVSQSPRYKVTKRGQDVALRCDPISGHVSLYWYRQALGQGPEFLTYFNYEAQQDKSGLPNDRFSAERPEGSISTLTIQRTEQRDSAMYRCASSSGQGVGDEQYFGPGTRLTVT.

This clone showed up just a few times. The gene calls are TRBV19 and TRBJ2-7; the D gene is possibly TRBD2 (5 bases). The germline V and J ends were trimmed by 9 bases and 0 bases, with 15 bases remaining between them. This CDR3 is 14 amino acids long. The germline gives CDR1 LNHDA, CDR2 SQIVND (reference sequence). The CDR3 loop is CASPVEGSSYEQYF. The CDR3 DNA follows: TGTGCCAGCCCCGTTGAGGGTAGCTCCTACGAGCAGTACTTC.

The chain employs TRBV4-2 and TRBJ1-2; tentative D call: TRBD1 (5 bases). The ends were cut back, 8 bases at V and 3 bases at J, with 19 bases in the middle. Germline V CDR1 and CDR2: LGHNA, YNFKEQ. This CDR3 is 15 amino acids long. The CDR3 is CASAGGDAVDYGYTF. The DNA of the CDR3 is TGTGCCAGCGCCGGCGGGGACGCGGTGGACTATGGCTACACCTTC.

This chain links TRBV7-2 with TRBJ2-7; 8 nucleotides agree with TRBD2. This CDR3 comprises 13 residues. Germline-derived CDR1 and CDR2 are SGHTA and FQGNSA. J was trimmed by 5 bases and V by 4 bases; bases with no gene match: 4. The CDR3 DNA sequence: TGTGCCAGCAGCTACGGACTAGCAGACGAGCAGTACTTC. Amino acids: CASSYGLADEQYF. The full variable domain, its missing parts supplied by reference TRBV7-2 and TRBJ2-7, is GAGVSQSPSNKVTEKGKDVELRCDPISGHTALYWYRQSLGQGLEFLIYFQGNSAPDKSGLPSDRFSAERTGGSVSTLTIQRTQQEDSAVYLCASSYGLADEQYFGPGTRLTVT.

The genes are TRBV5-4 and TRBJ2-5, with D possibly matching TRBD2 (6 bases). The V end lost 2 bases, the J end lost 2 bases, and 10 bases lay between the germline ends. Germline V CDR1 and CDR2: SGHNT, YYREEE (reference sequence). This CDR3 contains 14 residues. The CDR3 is CASSLSGTQETQYF. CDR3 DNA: TGTGCCAGCAGCTTATCCGGGACTCAAGAGACCCAGTACTTC. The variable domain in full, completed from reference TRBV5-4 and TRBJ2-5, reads ETGVTQSPTHLIKTRGQQVTLRCSSQSGHNTVSWYQQALGQGPQFIFQYYREEENGRGNFPPRFSGLQFPNYSSELNVNALELDDSALYLCASSLSGTQETQYFGPGTRLLVL.

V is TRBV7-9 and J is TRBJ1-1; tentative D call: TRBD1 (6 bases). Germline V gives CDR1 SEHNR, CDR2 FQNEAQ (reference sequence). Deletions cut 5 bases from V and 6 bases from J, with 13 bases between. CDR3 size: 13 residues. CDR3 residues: CASSPRAGAEAFF. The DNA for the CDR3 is TGTGCCAGCAGCCCCAGGGCAGGGGCTGAAGCTTTCTTT. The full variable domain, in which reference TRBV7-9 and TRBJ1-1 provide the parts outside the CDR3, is DTGVSQNPRHKITKRGQNVTFRCDPISEHNRLYWYRQTLGQGPEFLTYFQNEAQLEKSRLLSDRFSAERPKGSFSTLEIQRTEQGDSAMYLCASSPRAGAEAFFGQGTRLTVV.

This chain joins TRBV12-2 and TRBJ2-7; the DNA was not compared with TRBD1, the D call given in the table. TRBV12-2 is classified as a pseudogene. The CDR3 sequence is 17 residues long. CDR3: CASRLAGWDRGVFEQYF. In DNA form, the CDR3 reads TGTGCAAGTCGCTTAGCGGGTTGGGACAGGGGTGTTTTCGAGCAGTACTTC.